This entry describes one T cell receptor (beta chain). This entry is derived from a study of blood T cell repertoires in COVID-19. Sequencing used immunoSEQ multiplex PCR; TCRdb keeps in-frame clones, though not all of them. The sample carries 65,000 to 95,000 clones, 89% recorded once. The sequenced sample was peripheral blood. The receptor's source is a man older than 75 with acute or convalescent COVID-19.

The CDR3 sequence: CASSFLAGDRYEQYF. The CDR3 DNA follows: TGTGCCAGCAGCTTCCTTGCGGGGGACCGATACGAGCAGTACTTC. The chain combines TRBV7-3 with TRBJ2-7; 7 bases agree with TRBD2. Trimming removed 3 bases from V and 4 bases from J; junction bases left unmatched: 9. Germline V gene lookup returns CDR1 SGHTA and CDR2 FQGTGA. The CDR3 has 15 residues. Together with reference TRBV7-3 and TRBJ2-7, the CDR3 gives the full variable domain: GAGVSQTPSNKVTEKGKYVELRCDPISGHTALYWYRQSLGQGPEFLIYFQGTGAADDSGLPNDRFFAVRPEGSVSTLKIQRTERGDSAVYLCASSFLAGDRYEQYFGPGTRLTVT.